The 6 T cell receptor beta chains below were found in one sample sequenced in a study of control samples from healthy donors and cancer patients. Only in-frame clones appear in the TCRdb table, and some are missing; sequencing was by immunoSEQ multiplex PCR. Altogether about 170,000 clones are present, 80% to 90% being singletons, with the ten largest covering 9.5% to 15%. The sequenced material came from blood. These receptors all come from a man aged 25-45 years in good health.

The rearrangement links TRBV7-2 to TRBJ2-7, with D possibly TRBD1 on 5 matching bases. Germline CDR1 and CDR2: SGHTA and FQGNSA. This CDR3 has 14 residues. V shed 5 bases and J shed 2 bases, with 13 bases lying between them. CDR3 sequence: CASSNNRKTYEQYF. The CDR3 DNA is TGTGCCAGCAGCAATAACAGGAAAACCTACGAGCAGTACTTC.

The chain recombines TRBV4-2 with TRBJ2-2; TRBD1 might be the D (5 bases). Trimming took 0 bases from V and 5 from J, leaving 16 bases between them. The length of the CDR3 is 17 residues. Looked up from germline, CDR1 is LGHNA and CDR2 is YNFKEQ. The CDR3 spells CASSQEIRVRSTGELFF. Written as DNA, the CDR3 is TGTGCCAGCAGCCAAGAGATCAGGGTAAGAAGTACCGGGGAGCTGTTTTTT.

This sequence joins TRBV7-8 and TRBJ1-1; D is undetermined. V was clipped by 5 bases and J by 5 bases, with 24 bases between them. Germline V gene data show CDR1 as SGHVS and CDR2 as FQNEAQ. The length of the CDR3 is 17 residues. The CDR3 bases are TGTGCCAGCAGCCTTAGAGGGTTCTTAAGACTGGGTACTGAAGCTTTCTTT. This sequence encodes CASSLRGFLRLGTEAFF.

This chain connects TRBV6-4 to TRBJ2-7; 7 bases line up with TRBD2. V lost 0 bases to trimming and J lost 7 bases; unmatched junction nucleotides: 6. The CDR3 has 14 amino acids. CDR1 is MRHNA and CDR2 is SNTAGT in the germline V gene. The DNA of the CDR3 is TGTGCCAGCAGTGACTCGCGGGGGACGAGGGAGCAGTACTTC. As protein: CASSDSRGTREQYF.

The V gene is TRBV5-1, the J gene TRBJ2-5; 10 bases are a match to TRBD2. The V gene's germline CDR1 is SGHRS and CDR2 YFSETQ. The V segment lost 8 bases and the J segment 4 bases; nucleotides outside the gene matches: 5. CDR3 length equals 13 residues. The CDR3 here is CASSGGPGETQYF. DNA for the CDR3: TGCGCCAGTAGCGGGGGGCCTGGAGAGACCCAGTACTTC.

The chain couples TRBV6-1 to TRBJ1-4, with D unresolved. With 2 bases removed from V and 5 bases from J, the gap between germline ends came to 9 bases. CDR1 and CDR2 (germline): MNHNS, SASEGT. The CDR3 runs 14 residues. CDR3 protein: CASSEHLGNEKLFF. The CDR3 DNA reads TGTGCCAGCAGTGAACATCTGGGGAATGAAAAACTGTTTTTT.